Described below is a single T cell receptor (beta chain) sequence and its context. Seattle researchers signed up patients amid active infection and tracked them longitudinally. The entry originates in a study of blood T cell repertoires in COVID-19. V was shortened by 1 base and J by 14 bases, with 12 bases between the two germline ends. The V gene's germline CDR1 is MNHNS and CDR2 SASEGT. The CDR3 length is 12 residues. Only in-frame clones appear in the TCRdb table, and some are missing; sequencing was by immunoSEQ multiplex PCR. The table shows some 300,000 clones, with around 90% occurring only once.

The V gene is TRBV6-1, the J gene TRBJ2-1, with D hard to call. The receptor comes from a woman aged 45-60 years with COVID-19, enrolled during active disease. The sample consisted of peripheral blood. CDR3 bases: TGTGCCAGCAGTGAAGAGTACATGGCAAAGTTCTTC. It specifies CASSEEYMAKFF.